This T cell receptor (beta chain) was captured by sequencing in a study of T-cell reconstitution after alpha-beta-depleted transplantation in children. Findings and caveats of the study: At around two months after transplant, the alpha-beta T cells were reportedly derived from several hundred expanded clones that came from non-depleted graft cells. T-cell numbers and diversity, one year after transplant, stemmed largely from T cells that were newly produced. Surviving recipient T cells and thymic progenitors produced the high day-60 TCRbeta diversity seen in some patients.

Unique molecular identifiers were used to barcode this TCRbeta library. TCRdb fed the PCR reads into MiXCR, producing one record per CDR3 protein. The sample yields 200,000 to 250,000 distinct CDR3 sequences, under 13% seen once. With respect to this clonotype: Its antigen is not identified.

The CDR3 extends over 16 amino acids. In germline, CDR1 is MGHRA, CDR2 YSYEKL. J lost 3 bases, V lost 4 bases, and 8 bases had no gene match. Sequenced here: PBMCs, sampled before TCRalphabeta/CD19-depleted stem cell transplant. The receptor comes from a child younger than two with acute myeloid leukemia, due to receive a stem cell transplant. The chain carries TRBV4-1 and TRBJ2-1; 8 bases fit TRBD1. CDR3 sequence reads: CASSRLFGQGYNEQFF. CDR3 nucleotide sequence: TGCGCCAGCAGCCGATTGTTTGGACAGGGCTACAATGAGCAGTTCTTC.